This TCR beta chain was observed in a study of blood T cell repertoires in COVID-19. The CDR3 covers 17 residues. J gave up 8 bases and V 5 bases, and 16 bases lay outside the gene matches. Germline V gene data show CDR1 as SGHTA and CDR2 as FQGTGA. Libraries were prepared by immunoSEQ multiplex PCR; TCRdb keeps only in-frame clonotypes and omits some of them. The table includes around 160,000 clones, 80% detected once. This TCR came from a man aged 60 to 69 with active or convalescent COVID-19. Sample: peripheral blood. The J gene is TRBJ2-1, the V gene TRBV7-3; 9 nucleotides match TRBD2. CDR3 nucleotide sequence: TGTGCCAGCAGCCCCACGGCAGCGGGAGGCCCCGTCGATGAGCAGTTCTTC. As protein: CASSPTAAGGPVDEQFF.